This T cell receptor beta chain was captured in a study of T cell repertoires in cytomegalovirus infection. The CDR3 consists of 19 residues. Trimming left V 0 bases short and J 2 bases short, with 23 bases between. The germline V gene has CDR1 SGHRS and CDR2 YFSETQ. TCRdb redid the calling of the reads with MiXCR, one entry per CDR3 protein. The table has approximately 750,000 distinct CDR3 sequences, approximately 34% seen once. The clonotype comes from a human donor in good health (CMV status not recorded). Some clones in this sample may be carry-over from other donors' samples. The sample taken for sequencing was PBMCs. The gene calls are TRBV5-1 and TRBJ2-5; the D call may be TRBD1 or TRBD2 (5 bases each). The CDR3 loop reads CASSLGVGAGLSGQETQYF. In nucleotides, the CDR3 is TGCGCCAGCAGCTTGGGGGTCGGGGCCGGGCTTTCTGGTCAAGAGACCCAGTACTTC.